The 13 T cell receptor beta chains below all came from one sample that was sequenced in a study of T cells in Graves' hyperthyroidism and ophthalmopathy. TCR beta CDR3 region amplification was performed from RNA transcripts. The TCR CDR3 was amplified in a first-round RT-PCR using the HTBI primer set. TCRdb used MiXCR to reprocess the multiplex PCR reads, holding one entry per CDR3 protein. The data contain a few hundred thousand distinct CDR3 sequences, roughly an eighth of them singletons. Source material: blood. All receptors come from a woman between 18 and 29 years old with Graves' hyperthyroidism.

This clonotype showed up many times. The chain is built from TRBV7-9 and TRBJ2-6; possibly TRBD1 for D (6 bases). Germline CDR1 SEHNR, CDR2 FQNEAQ (reference sequence). V was cut by 4 bases and J by 1 base, with 11 bases left in between. This CDR3 contains 16 residues. The CDR3 DNA sequence: TGTGCCAGCAGCTCGTACAGGGTATCTGGGGCCAACGTCCTGACTTTC. Its protein is CASSSYRVSGANVLTF.

This clonotype turned up a few times. V is TRBV18 and J is TRBJ2-5, with TRBD2 matching over 8 bases. This CDR3 is built from 16 residues. Germline CDR1 reads KGHSH; CDR2 reads LQKENI. With 6 bases clipped from V and 1 base from J, the junction kept 10 bases outside the gene matches. The CDR3 loop reads CASSPAAGGPQETQYF. The DNA for the CDR3 is TGTGCCAGCTCCCCTGCGGCGGGAGGACCCCAAGAGACCCAGTACTTC.

The chain has TRBV11-3 and TRBJ2-7; a weak D match, TRBD1 (6 bases). CDR1 and CDR2 from the germline V gene are SGHNT and YENEEA. V gave up 1 base and J gave up 3 bases, with 16 bases separating them. The CDR3 sequence is 16 residues long. The CDR3 DNA reads as TGTGCCAGCAGCTTAGGGGACCCGGTAGGGGGCTACGAGCAGTACTTC. It encodes CASSLGDPVGGYEQYF.

The rearrangement uses TRBV12-3 or TRBV12-4 and TRBJ1-3; D remains ambiguous. CDR3 length equals 16 residues. Trimming cost V 8 bases and J 0 bases, with 17 bases left between them. The CDR3 sequence is CASWNGPDSSGNTIYF. CDR3 DNA sequence: TGTGCCAGCTGGAATGGACCGGATTCCTCTGGAAACACCATATATTTT.

The J gene is TRBJ2-7, the V gene TRBV5-8, with 10 bases matching TRBD2. The CDR3 extends over 15 amino acids. CDR1 is SGHTS and CDR2 is YDEGEE in the germline V gene. Trimming cost V 6 bases and J 3 bases; bases outside gene matches: 9. The CDR3 nucleotides are TGTGCCAGCACCCAAGCGGGGACTAGCGTCTACGAGCAGTACTTC. It translates to CASTQAGTSVYEQYF.

In its sample, this clonotype was seen many times. The rearrangement links TRBV2 to TRBJ2-1; D not resolved. CDR1 is SNHLY and CDR2 is FYNNEI in the germline V gene. CDR3 length: 10 residues. V was trimmed by 8 bases and J by 6 bases, leaving 5 bases between them. The CDR3 nucleotides read TGTGCCAGCGCCGGCAATGAGCAGTTCTTC. This gives the protein CASAGNEQFF.

This clonotype was seen only a few times. The junction does not match germline at one end; this may be a read error. V gene TRBV27 combines with J gene TRBJ2-5; D unclear. CDR1 is MNHEY, CDR2 SMNVEV, per germline (reference sequence). This CDR3 comprises 15 residues. The CDR3 region is CANSPYGSRRETQYF. Here the CDR3 DNA reads TGTGCCAACAGTCCCTACGGAAGTCGCCGAGAGACCCAGTACTTC.

This clonotype was counted many times. The chain uses TRBV18 and TRBJ2-7; D may be TRBD1 (6 bases). V lost 3 bases and J lost 5, with 8 bases in between. CDR1 is KGHSH and CDR2 is LQKENI in the germline V gene. The CDR3 length is 12 residues. DNA of the CDR3: TGTGCCAGCTCACCCGACAGGAACGAGCAGTACTTC. Protein product: CASSPDRNEQYF.

This clonotype was seen repeatedly, ten times or more. The gene calls are TRBV6-5 and TRBJ2-1; D is unclear. The CDR3 covers 15 residues. Germline lookup yields CDR1 MNHEY and CDR2 SVGAGI. Trimming shortened V by 0 bases and J by 7 bases, and 13 bases separated the two germline ends. CDR3 in amino acids: CASSYSTLTANEQFF. The CDR3 DNA is TGTGCCAGCAGTTACTCGACGTTAACGGCGAATGAGCAGTTCTTC.

This chain connects TRBV5-1 to TRBJ2-1, with 11 positions matching TRBD2. Germline lookup yields CDR1 SGHRS and CDR2 YFSETQ. The V and J ends lost 2 bases and 5 bases, in that order; junction bases with no gene match: 3. This CDR3 region has 15 residues. DNA of the CDR3: TGCGCCAGCAGCTTACTAGCGGGGGAAGACAATGAGCAGTTCTTC. It is translated as CASSLLAGEDNEQFF.

This clonotype was observed a few times. CDR3 sequence: CASSYSVQDSGNTIYF. CDR3 bases: TGTGCCAGCAGTTACTCTGTCCAGGACTCTGGAAACACCATATATTTT. The V and J genes are TRBV6-5 and TRBJ1-3; D gene ambiguous. CDR1 is MNHEY, CDR2 SVGAGI, per germline. This CDR3 region has 16 residues. Deletions cut 0 bases from V and 0 bases from J, with 9 bases between.

This clonotype has just a few counts. V usage is TRBV5-1 and J usage is TRBJ2-2; 7 bases fit TRBD1. The J segment lost 1 base and the V segment lost 5 bases, leaving 5 bases of the junction unmatched. The CDR3 extends over 15 amino acids. Germline V CDR1 and CDR2: SGHRS, YFSETQ. Here the CDR3 reads CASRTDRVNTGELFF. As DNA, the CDR3 is TGCGCCAGCAGAACAGACAGGGTGAACACCGGGGAGCTGTTTTTT.

This clonotype was found many times. The rearrangement links TRBV6-1 to TRBJ2-7, with 8 bases identical to TRBD1. The V and J ends lost 5 bases and 3 bases, in that order; junction bases with no gene match: 6. The CDR3 loop spans 14 amino acids. Germline assignment: CDR1 MNHNS and CDR2 SASEGT. The CDR3 DNA is TGTGCCAGCAGTCTCGCAGACAGGGGCTACGAGCAGTACTTC. This encodes CASSLADRGYEQYF.